The TCR beta chain under discussion was sequenced for a study of cytomegalovirus exposure and HLA in healthy donors. The CDR3 consists of 13 residues. The germline V and J ends were trimmed by 7 bases and 5 bases, with 14 bases remaining between them. Germline V gene data show CDR1 as SEHNR and CDR2 as FQNEAQ (reference sequence). Primers for the PCR totalled 60 Vbeta and 13 Jbeta. The data were produced by immunoSEQ multiplex PCR, yet TCRdb's version contains in-frame clones alone and is incomplete. Altogether approximately 160,000 clones are present, approximately 86% being singletons, with the ten largest covering around 1.5%.

This chain links TRBV7-9 with TRBJ2-5, with D unclear. Material: PBMCs. The sequence derives from a male donor in good health and CMV-seronegative. CDR3 residues: CASIPLGRETQYF. In nucleotides, the CDR3 is TGTGCCAGCATCCCATTGGGCCGGGAGACCCAGTACTTC.